These T cell receptor beta chains were read from a single sample in a study of CD8 T cells in ankylosing spondylitis. TCRdb re-called the 5' RACE reads through MiXCR, storing one row per CDR3 protein. The table lists 200,000 to 250,000 distinct CDR3 sequences, 18% of them singletons, with approximately 40% in the top ten. The sample comprised blood, either unsorted or a sorted T cell fraction (not recorded which). The receptor source for this set is a male donor with ankylosing spondylitis. Both conserved end residues are part of each CDR3. A D gene is named only where the DNA matches it firmly. Clone size, where shown, is once, few, many, or a class for clones that have expanded.

d_call: .
j_call: TRBJ2-7
v_call: TRBV14
clone_size: few
cdr3_length: 13
cdr3_nt: TGTGCCAGCAGCCAAGGCGACTTCTGGGAGCAGTACTTC
cdr3_aa: CASSQGDFWEQYF

d_call: TRBD1
j_call: TRBJ1-3
v_call: TRBV12-3/TRBV12-4
clone_size: .
cdr3_length: 15
cdr3_nt: TGTGCCAGCCTTGGAGGGACAGGGGTAGGAAACACCATATATTTT
cdr3_aa: CASLGGTGVGNTIYF

d_call: .
j_call: TRBJ2-7
v_call: TRBV5-5
clone_size: few
cdr3_length: 13
cdr3_nt: TGTGCCAGCAGAACGACACTAGCTGAAGAGCAGTACTTC
cdr3_aa: CASRTTLAEEQYF

d_call: TRBD2
j_call: TRBJ2-1
v_call: TRBV7-9
clone_size: few
cdr3_length: 13
cdr3_nt: TGTGCCAGCGAGGGACTAGCAGGGAATGAGCAGTTCTTC
cdr3_aa: CASEGLAGNEQFF

d_call: .
j_call: TRBJ2-1
v_call: TRBV20-1
clone_size: .
cdr3_length: 14
cdr3_nt: TGCAGTGCTAGAGCCTGGAGCTCCTACAATGAGCAGTTCTTC
cdr3_aa: CSARAWSSYNEQFF

d_call: .
j_call: TRBJ1-4
v_call: TRBV7-9
clone_size: .
cdr3_length: 13
cdr3_nt: TGTGCCAGCAGCCTGGGGACAACTGAAAAACTGTTTTTT
cdr3_aa: CASSLGTTEKLFF

d_call: .
j_call: TRBJ2-2
v_call: TRBV5-6
clone_size: few
cdr3_length: 18
cdr3_nt: TGTGCCAGCAGCCAAGGGACCTTCGGAGCCCCTAACACCGGGGAGCTGTTTTTT
cdr3_aa: CASSQGTFGAPNTGELFF

d_call: .
j_call: TRBJ2-1
v_call: TRBV10-3
clone_size: .
cdr3_length: 16
cdr3_nt: TGTGCCATCAGTGAGTCGACCAGCGGGCTCTACAATGAGCAGTTCTTC
cdr3_aa: CAISESTSGLYNEQFF

d_call: TRBD1
j_call: TRBJ1-1
v_call: TRBV28
clone_size: .
cdr3_length: 16
cdr3_nt: TGTGCCAGCAGTTTAGGGGACAGGGGAGAGAACACTGAAGCTTTCTTT
cdr3_aa: CASSLGDRGENTEAFF

d_call: .
j_call: TRBJ1-5
v_call: TRBV7-9
clone_size: few
cdr3_length: 16
cdr3_nt: TGTGCCAGCAGCCCCTCTGGGGCGAGTAGCAATCAGCCCCAGCATTTT
cdr3_aa: CASSPSGASSNQPQHF

d_call: .
j_call: TRBJ1-6
v_call: TRBV4-1
clone_size: few
cdr3_length: 18
cdr3_nt: TGCGCCAGCAGCCAACAAAGGCAGGGGAGCTCCTATAATTCACCCCTCCACTTT
cdr3_aa: CASSQQRQGSSYNSPLHF

d_call: .
j_call: TRBJ2-3
v_call: TRBV25-1
clone_size: few
cdr3_length: 12
cdr3_nt: TGTGCCAGCAGCTTTGGATGGTATACGCAGTATTTT
cdr3_aa: CASSFGWYTQYF

d_call: .
j_call: TRBJ2-1
v_call: TRBV7-9
clone_size: few
cdr3_length: 14
cdr3_nt: TGTGCCAGCAGCTTCAGGGACGGTAGGAATGAGCAGTTCTTC
cdr3_aa: CASSFRDGRNEQFF

d_call: .
j_call: TRBJ1-2
v_call: TRBV4-1
clone_size: few
cdr3_length: 14
cdr3_nt: TGCGCCAGCAGCCAAGACGACCGGAGGGGTGGCTACACCTTC
cdr3_aa: CASSQDDRRGGYTF

d_call: .
j_call: TRBJ1-1
v_call: TRBV18
clone_size: .
cdr3_length: 15
cdr3_nt: TGTGCCAGCTCACCACGTCGACAGGCGGCTCGGGTAGCTTTCTTT
cdr3_aa: CASSPRRQAARVAFF

d_call: .
j_call: TRBJ2-7
v_call: TRBV5-6
clone_size: many
cdr3_length: 15
cdr3_nt: TGTGCCAGCAGCTTGCCCAGGGAAGAATCCTACGAGCAGTACTTC
cdr3_aa: CASSLPREESYEQYF

d_call: TRBD1
j_call: TRBJ1-2
v_call: TRBV28
clone_size: many
cdr3_length: 13
cdr3_nt: TGTGCCAGCAGCCCAGCGACAGGGGGTGGCTACACCTTC
cdr3_aa: CASSPATGGGYTF

d_call: .
j_call: TRBJ2-3
v_call: TRBV12-3/TRBV12-4
clone_size: few
cdr3_length: 14
cdr3_nt: TGTGCCAGCAGTTTAGACAGGGCGGGAGATACGCAGTATTTT
cdr3_aa: CASSLDRAGDTQYF

d_call: TRBD1
j_call: TRBJ2-1
v_call: TRBV13
clone_size: .
cdr3_length: 15
cdr3_nt: TGTGCCAGCAGTTTAGGACAGGGGAGCGACAATGAGCAGTTCTTC
cdr3_aa: CASSLGQGSDNEQFF

d_call: TRBD2
j_call: TRBJ2-3
v_call: TRBV4-2
clone_size: .
cdr3_length: 14
cdr3_nt: TGTGCCAGCAGCCCGGGACTAGCGGGGTATACGCAGTATTTT
cdr3_aa: CASSPGLAGYTQYF

d_call: .
j_call: TRBJ1-5
v_call: TRBV30
clone_size: .
cdr3_length: 14
cdr3_nt: TGTGCCTGGGACGGGACGGGGAGCAATCAGCCCCAGCATTTT
cdr3_aa: CAWDGTGSNQPQHF

d_call: .
j_call: TRBJ2-7
v_call: TRBV11-2
clone_size: few
cdr3_length: 13
cdr3_nt: TGTGCCAGCAGCTTAGGGACGGTTTACGAGCAGTACTTC
cdr3_aa: CASSLGTVYEQYF

d_call: TRBD2
j_call: TRBJ2-7
v_call: TRBV29-1
clone_size: .
cdr3_length: 16
cdr3_nt: TGCAGCGTGCGGGGACTAGCGGAGGGGGTTTTCTACGAGCAGTACTTC
cdr3_aa: CSVRGLAEGVFYEQYF

d_call: .
j_call: TRBJ1-4
v_call: TRBV6-5
clone_size: .
cdr3_length: 15
cdr3_nt: TGTGCCAGCAGTTACATAGGGACAACTAATGAAAAACTGTTTTTT
cdr3_aa: CASSYIGTTNEKLFF

d_call: TRBD1
j_call: TRBJ2-1
v_call: TRBV2
clone_size: few
cdr3_length: 15
cdr3_nt: TGTGCCAGCAGTCAGGACAGGGAGAACTACAATGAGCAGTTCTTC
cdr3_aa: CASSQDRENYNEQFF

d_call: .
j_call: TRBJ1-4
v_call: TRBV7-2
clone_size: few
cdr3_length: 13
cdr3_nt: TGTGCCAGCAGCGCCACAGGGTTTGAAAAACTGTTTTTT
cdr3_aa: CASSATGFEKLFF

d_call: TRBD2
j_call: TRBJ2-1
v_call: TRBV7-9
clone_size: .
cdr3_length: 15
cdr3_nt: TGTGCCAGCAGCTTCGGAAGCGGGAGTCTAAATGAGCAGTTCTTC
cdr3_aa: CASSFGSGSLNEQFF

d_call: .
j_call: TRBJ2-4
v_call: TRBV15
clone_size: .
cdr3_length: 9
cdr3_nt: TGTGCCACCAGTCGGAGGACAAGCTTC
cdr3_aa: CATSRRTSF

d_call: .
j_call: TRBJ2-3
v_call: TRBV29-1
clone_size: few
cdr3_length: 17
cdr3_nt: TGCAGCGTTGAAGATGCCGGACTGGCTAACCACACAGATACGCAGTATTTT
cdr3_aa: CSVEDAGLANHTDTQYF

d_call: .
j_call: TRBJ2-7
v_call: TRBV6-6
clone_size: .
cdr3_length: 12
cdr3_nt: TGTGCCAGCAGTTCGGCCTTGAACGAGCAGTACTTC
cdr3_aa: CASSSALNEQYF

d_call: .
j_call: TRBJ2-5
v_call: TRBV28
clone_size: few
cdr3_length: 14
cdr3_nt: TGTGCCAGCAGTTTCCCCAGGACTGGAGAGACCCAGTACTTC
cdr3_aa: CASSFPRTGETQYF

d_call: .
j_call: TRBJ2-5
v_call: TRBV28
clone_size: few
cdr3_length: 13
cdr3_nt: TGTGCCAGCAGTTTACAGGGAGGAGAGACCCAGTACTTC
cdr3_aa: CASSLQGGETQYF

d_call: .
j_call: TRBJ1-6
v_call: TRBV6-1
clone_size: .
cdr3_length: 15
cdr3_nt: TGTGCCAGCAGTGAATGGCAGCTCTATAATTCACCCCTCCACTTT
cdr3_aa: CASSEWQLYNSPLHF

d_call: .
j_call: TRBJ2-3
v_call: TRBV7-7
clone_size: many
cdr3_length: 14
cdr3_nt: TGTGCCAGCAGCTTAGGGACGGGCACAGATACGCAGTATTTT
cdr3_aa: CASSLGTGTDTQYF

d_call: .
j_call: TRBJ2-3
v_call: TRBV12-3/TRBV12-4
clone_size: few
cdr3_length: 14
cdr3_nt: TGTGCCAGCACTAGGACAGCTAGCACAGATACGCAGTATTTT
cdr3_aa: CASTRTASTDTQYF

d_call: TRBD1
j_call: TRBJ1-1
v_call: TRBV5-6
clone_size: .
cdr3_length: 13
cdr3_nt: TGTGCCAGCAGCTGGACAGGGGAAACTGAAGCTTTCTTT
cdr3_aa: CASSWTGETEAFF

d_call: TRBD2
j_call: TRBJ2-7
v_call: TRBV6-2/TRBV6-3
clone_size: .
cdr3_length: 20
cdr3_nt: TGTGCCAGCAGCCCGATGTGGAGGCCCGGGACTAGCGGGAGTCCTTACGAGCAGTACTTC
cdr3_aa: CASSPMWRPGTSGSPYEQYF

d_call: .
j_call: TRBJ2-7
v_call: TRBV29-1
clone_size: .
cdr3_length: 13
cdr3_nt: TGCAGCGTTCGATTGGCGGACTCCTACGAGCAGTACTTC
cdr3_aa: CSVRLADSYEQYF

d_call: TRBD1
j_call: TRBJ2-2
v_call: TRBV29-1
clone_size: few
cdr3_length: 14
cdr3_nt: TGCAGCGTCCAGACAGGGGAGAACACCGGGGAGCTGTTTTTT
cdr3_aa: CSVQTGENTGELFF

d_call: TRBD1
j_call: TRBJ2-7
v_call: TRBV20-1
clone_size: .
cdr3_length: 13
cdr3_nt: TGCAGTGCTAGCAGGGGGCTCTCCTACGAGCAGTACTTC
cdr3_aa: CSASRGLSYEQYF

d_call: .
j_call: TRBJ2-7
v_call: TRBV20-1
clone_size: .
cdr3_length: 14
cdr3_nt: TGCAGTGCTAGAGGGTTGGAGACATACTACGAGCAGTACTTC
cdr3_aa: CSARGLETYYEQYF

d_call: .
j_call: TRBJ2-7
v_call: TRBV4-1
clone_size: once
cdr3_length: 15
cdr3_nt: TGCGCCAGCAGCCAAACACAGGGTAGTGTCTACGAGCAGTACTTC
cdr3_aa: CASSQTQGSVYEQYF